What follows describes a single TCR beta chain. What it binds is unknown. Assay used: immunoSEQ multiplex PCR; TCRdb lists only in-frame clones, some missing. The sample contains fewer than 85,000 clones, approximately 96% of which appear only once. This entry is derived from a study of cytomegalovirus exposure and HLA in healthy donors. Overall study results and limits: There were some public TCRs occurring in many donors, but most TCR sequences were rare.

The CDR3 length is 17 residues. Germline V CDR1 and CDR2: MGHRA, YSYEKL. The V gene lost 0 bases and the J gene lost 5 bases, with 16 bases spanning the gap. The sample taken for sequencing was PBMCs. The origin of this receptor is a woman aged 18-29 years in good health and CMV-seronegative. The chain has TRBV4-1 and TRBJ2-2; tentative D call: TRBD2 (6 bases). The CDR3 here is CASSQDRELVTTGELFF. Here the CDR3 DNA reads TGCGCCAGCAGCCAAGATCGGGAGCTAGTGACTACCGGGGAGCTGTTTTTT.